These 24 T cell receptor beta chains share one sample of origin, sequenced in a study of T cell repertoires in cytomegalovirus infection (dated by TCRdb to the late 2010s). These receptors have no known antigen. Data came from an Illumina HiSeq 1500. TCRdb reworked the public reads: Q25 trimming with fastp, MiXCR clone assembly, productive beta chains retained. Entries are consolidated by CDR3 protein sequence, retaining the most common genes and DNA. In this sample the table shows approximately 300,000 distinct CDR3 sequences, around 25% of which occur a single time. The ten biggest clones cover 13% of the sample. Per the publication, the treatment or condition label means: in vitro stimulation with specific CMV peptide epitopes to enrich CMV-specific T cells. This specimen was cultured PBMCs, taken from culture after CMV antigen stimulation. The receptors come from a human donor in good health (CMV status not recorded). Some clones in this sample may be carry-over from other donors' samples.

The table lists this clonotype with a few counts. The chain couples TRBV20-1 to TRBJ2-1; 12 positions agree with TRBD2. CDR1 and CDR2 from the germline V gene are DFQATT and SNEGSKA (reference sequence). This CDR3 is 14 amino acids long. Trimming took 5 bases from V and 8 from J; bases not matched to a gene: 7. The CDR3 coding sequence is TGCAGTGCTGGTCCTAGCGGGAGGGGTCATGAGCAGTTCTTC. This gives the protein CSAGPSGRGHEQFF.

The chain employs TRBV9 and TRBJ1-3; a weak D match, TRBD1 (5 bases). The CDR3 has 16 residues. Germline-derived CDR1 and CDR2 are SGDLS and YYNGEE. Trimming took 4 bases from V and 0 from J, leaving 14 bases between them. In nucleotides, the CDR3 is TGTGCCAGCAGCCCCAGTCGGGGGAACTCTGGAAACACCATATATTTT. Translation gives CASSPSRGNSGNTIYF.

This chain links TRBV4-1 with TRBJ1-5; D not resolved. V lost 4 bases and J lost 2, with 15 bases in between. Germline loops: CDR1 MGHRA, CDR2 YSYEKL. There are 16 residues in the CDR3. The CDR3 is CASSPVSRGGNQPQHF. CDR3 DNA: TGCGCCAGCAGCCCGGTCAGCCGCGGGGGCAATCAGCCCCAGCATTTT.

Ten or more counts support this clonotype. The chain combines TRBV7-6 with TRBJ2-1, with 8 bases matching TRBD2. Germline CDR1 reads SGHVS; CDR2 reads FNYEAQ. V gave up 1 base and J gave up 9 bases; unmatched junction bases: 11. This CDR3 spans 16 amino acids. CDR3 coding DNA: TGTGCCAGCAGCTTAGATATGACTAGCGCAATCCGTGAGCAGTTCTTC. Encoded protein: CASSLDMTSAIREQFF.

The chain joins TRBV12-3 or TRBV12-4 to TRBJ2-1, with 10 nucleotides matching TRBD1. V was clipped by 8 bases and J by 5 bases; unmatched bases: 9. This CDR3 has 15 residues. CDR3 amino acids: CASFVGDRGHNEQFF. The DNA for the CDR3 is TGTGCCAGCTTTGTCGGGGACAGGGGTCACAATGAGCAGTTCTTC.

Here the CDR3 reads CASNLRGGSSYNEQFF. The CDR3 region has the DNA TGTGCCAGCAATTTACGGGGCGGGAGCTCCTACAATGAGCAGTTCTTC. The gene calls are TRBV6-2 or TRBV6-3 and TRBJ2-1, with 7 bases lining up with TRBD2. After removal of 7 bases from V and 0 bases from J, the junction contained 9 bases not matched to a gene. The CDR3 length is 16 residues. Germline CDR1 reads MNHEY; CDR2 reads SVGEGT.

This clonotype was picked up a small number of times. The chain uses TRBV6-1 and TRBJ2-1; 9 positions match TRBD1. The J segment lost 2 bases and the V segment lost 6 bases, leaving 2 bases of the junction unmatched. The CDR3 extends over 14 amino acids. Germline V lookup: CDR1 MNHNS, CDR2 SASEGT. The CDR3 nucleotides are TGTGCCAGCAGAACAGGGGGCCCCTACAATGAGCAGTTCTTC. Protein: CASRTGGPYNEQFF.

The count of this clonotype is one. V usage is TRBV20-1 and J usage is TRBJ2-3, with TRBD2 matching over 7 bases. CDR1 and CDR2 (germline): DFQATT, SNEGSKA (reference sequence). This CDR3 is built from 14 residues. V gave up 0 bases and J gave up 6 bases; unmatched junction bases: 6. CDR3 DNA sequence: TGCAGTGCTAGAGACCCCGCGGGAGTGGATACGCAGTATTTT. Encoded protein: CSARDPAGVDTQYF.

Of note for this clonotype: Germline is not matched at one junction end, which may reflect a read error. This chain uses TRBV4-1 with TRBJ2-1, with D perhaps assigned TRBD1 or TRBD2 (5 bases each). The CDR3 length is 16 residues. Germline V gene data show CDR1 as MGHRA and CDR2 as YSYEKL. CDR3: CASSQWGMGSYNEQFF. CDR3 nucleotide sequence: TGCGCCAGCAGCCAGTGGGGGATGGGCTCCTACAACGAGCAGTTCTTC.

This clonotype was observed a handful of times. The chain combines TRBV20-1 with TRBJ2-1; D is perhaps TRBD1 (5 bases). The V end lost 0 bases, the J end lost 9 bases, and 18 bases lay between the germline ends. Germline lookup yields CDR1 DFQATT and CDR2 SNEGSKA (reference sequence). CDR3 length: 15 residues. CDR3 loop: CSAREQGPLKSEQFF. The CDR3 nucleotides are TGCAGTGCTAGAGAGCAGGGTCCGCTGAAGAGTGAGCAGTTCTTC.

For the CDR3, the DNA is TGCAGTGCTTATCAGGACCCGGAGACCCAGTACTTC. Its translation is CSAYQDPETQYF. The chain uses TRBV20-1 and TRBJ2-5; D not resolved. From germline, CDR1 is DFQATT and CDR2 SNEGSKA (reference sequence). This CDR3 has 12 amino acids. Deletions cut 5 bases from V and 5 bases from J, with 12 bases between.

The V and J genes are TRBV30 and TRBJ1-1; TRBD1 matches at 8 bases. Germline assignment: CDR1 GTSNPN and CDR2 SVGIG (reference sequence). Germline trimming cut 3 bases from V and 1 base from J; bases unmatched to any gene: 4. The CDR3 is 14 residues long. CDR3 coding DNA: TGTGCCTGGAGGGTAGACAGGGGGAACACTGAAGCTTTCTTT. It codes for CAWRVDRGNTEAFF.

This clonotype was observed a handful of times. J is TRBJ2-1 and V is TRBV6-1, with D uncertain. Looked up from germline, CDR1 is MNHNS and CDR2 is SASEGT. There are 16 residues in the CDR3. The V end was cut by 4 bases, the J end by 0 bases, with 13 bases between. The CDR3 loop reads CASSVTEKTSYNEQFF. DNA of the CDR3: TGTGCCAGCAGTGTTACGGAAAAAACCTCCTACAATGAGCAGTTCTTC.

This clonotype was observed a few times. This CDR3 reads CASSPRTGGFGANVLTF. The CDR3 DNA sequence: TGTGCCAGCAGTCCCAGGACAGGGGGCTTTGGGGCCAACGTCCTGACTTTC. The chain uses TRBV12-3 or TRBV12-4 and TRBJ2-6, with 11 bases lining up with TRBD1. The trim removed 5 bases at V and 3 bases at J, leaving 6 bases unmatched. The CDR3 extends over 17 amino acids.

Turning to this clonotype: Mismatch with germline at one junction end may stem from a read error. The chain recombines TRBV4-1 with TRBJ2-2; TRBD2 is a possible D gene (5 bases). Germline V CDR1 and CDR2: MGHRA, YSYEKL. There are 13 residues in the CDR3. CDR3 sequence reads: CASSQAAFGELFF. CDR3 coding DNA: TGTGCCAGCAGCCAAGCGGCGTTCGGGGAGCTGTTTTTT.

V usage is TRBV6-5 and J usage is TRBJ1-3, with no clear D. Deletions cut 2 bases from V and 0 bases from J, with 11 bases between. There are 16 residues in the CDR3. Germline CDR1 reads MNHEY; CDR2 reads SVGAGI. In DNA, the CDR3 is TGTGCCAGCAGTTACGAGATACCAGGCTCTGGAAACACCATATATTTT. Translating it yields CASSYEIPGSGNTIYF.

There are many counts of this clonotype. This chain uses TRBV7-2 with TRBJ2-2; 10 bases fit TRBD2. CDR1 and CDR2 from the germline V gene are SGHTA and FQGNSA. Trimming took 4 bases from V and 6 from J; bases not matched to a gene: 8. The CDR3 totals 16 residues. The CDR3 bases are TGTGCCAGCAGCTACCTTATAGCGGGAGGAGCCGGGGAGCTGTTTTTT. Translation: CASSYLIAGGAGELFF. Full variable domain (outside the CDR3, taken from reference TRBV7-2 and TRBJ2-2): GAGVSQSPSNKVTEKGKDVELRCDPISGHTALYWYRQSLGQGLEFLIYFQGNSAPDKSGLPSDRFSAERTGGSVSTLTIQRTQQEDSAVYLCASSYLIAGGAGELFFGEGSRLTVL.

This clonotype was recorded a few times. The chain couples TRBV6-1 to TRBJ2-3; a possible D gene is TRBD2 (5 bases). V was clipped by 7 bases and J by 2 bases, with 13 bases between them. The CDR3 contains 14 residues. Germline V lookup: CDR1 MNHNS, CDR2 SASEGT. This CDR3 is CASKQAEATDTQYF. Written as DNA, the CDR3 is TGTGCCAGCAAGCAAGCGGAGGCCACAGATACGCAGTATTTT.

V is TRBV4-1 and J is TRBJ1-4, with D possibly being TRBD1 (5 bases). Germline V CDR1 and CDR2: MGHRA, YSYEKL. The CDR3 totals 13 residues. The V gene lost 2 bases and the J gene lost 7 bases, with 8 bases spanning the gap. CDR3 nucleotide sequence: TGCGCCAGCAGCCAATTGGGGCTTGAAAAACTGTTTTTT. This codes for CASSQLGLEKLFF.

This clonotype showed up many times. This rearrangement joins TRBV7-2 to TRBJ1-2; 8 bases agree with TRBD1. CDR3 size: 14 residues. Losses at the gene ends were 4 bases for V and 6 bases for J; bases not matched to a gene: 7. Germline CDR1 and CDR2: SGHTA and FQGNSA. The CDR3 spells CASSYLPGQDGYTF. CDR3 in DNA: TGTGCCAGCAGCTATTTACCGGGACAGGATGGCTACACCTTC. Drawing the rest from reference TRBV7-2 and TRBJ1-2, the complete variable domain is GAGVSQSPSNKVTEKGKDVELRCDPISGHTALYWYRQSLGQGLEFLIYFQGNSAPDKSGLPSDRFSAERTGGSVSTLTIQRTQQEDSAVYLCASSYLPGQDGYTFGSGTRLTVV.

CDR3 sequence (DNA): TGTGCCAGCAGTTTATTTGGCCTAGCGGAAAGCTCCTACGAGCAGTACTTC. Encoded protein: CASSLFGLAESSYEQYF. The J gene is TRBJ2-7, the V gene TRBV28; the match to TRBD2 covers 7 bases. V was pared by 1 base and J by 0 bases, with 9 bases of the junction left unmatched. This CDR3 contains 17 residues. Germline V gives CDR1 MDHEN, CDR2 SYDVKM.

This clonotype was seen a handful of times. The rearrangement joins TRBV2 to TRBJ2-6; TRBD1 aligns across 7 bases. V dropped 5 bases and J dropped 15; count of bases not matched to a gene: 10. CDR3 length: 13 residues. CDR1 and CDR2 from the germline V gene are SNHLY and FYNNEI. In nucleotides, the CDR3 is TGTGCCAGCAGTCAAAAGGGGGCCAGGGACCTGACTTTC. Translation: CASSQKGARDLTF.

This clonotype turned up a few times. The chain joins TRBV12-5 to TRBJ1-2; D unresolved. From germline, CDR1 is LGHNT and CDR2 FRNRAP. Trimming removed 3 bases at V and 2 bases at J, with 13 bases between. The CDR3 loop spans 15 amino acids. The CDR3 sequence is CASGFSWERNYGYTF. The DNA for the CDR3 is TGTGCTAGTGGTTTCTCCTGGGAGAGGAACTATGGCTACACCTTC. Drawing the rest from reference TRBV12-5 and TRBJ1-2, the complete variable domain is DARVTQTPRHKVTEMGQEVTMRCQPILGHNTVFWYRQTMMQGLELLAYFRNRAPLDDSGMPKDRFSAEMPDATLATLKIQPSEPRDSAVYFCASGFSWERNYGYTFGSGTRLTVV.

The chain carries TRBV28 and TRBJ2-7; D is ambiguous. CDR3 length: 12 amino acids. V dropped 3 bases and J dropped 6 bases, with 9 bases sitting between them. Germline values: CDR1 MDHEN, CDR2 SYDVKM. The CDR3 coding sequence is TGTGCCAGCAGTTTTGGGCTCGGCGAGCAGTACTTC. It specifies CASSFGLGEQYF.